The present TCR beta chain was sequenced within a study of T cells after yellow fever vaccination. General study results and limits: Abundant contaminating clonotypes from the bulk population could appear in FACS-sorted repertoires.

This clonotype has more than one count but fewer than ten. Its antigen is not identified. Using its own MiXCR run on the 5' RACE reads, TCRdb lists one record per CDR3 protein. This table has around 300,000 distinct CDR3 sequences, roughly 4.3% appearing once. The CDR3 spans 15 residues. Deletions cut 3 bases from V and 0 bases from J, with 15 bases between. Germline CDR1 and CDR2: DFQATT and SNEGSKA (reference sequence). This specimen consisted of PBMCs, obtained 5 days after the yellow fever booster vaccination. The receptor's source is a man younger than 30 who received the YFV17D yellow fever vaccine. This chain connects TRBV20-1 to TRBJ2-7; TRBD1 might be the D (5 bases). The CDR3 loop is CSASPGRDSSYEQYF. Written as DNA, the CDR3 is TGCAGTGCTAGTCCGGGCAGGGATTCCTCCTACGAGCAGTACTTC.